This TCR beta chain was sequenced during a study of blood T cell repertoires in COVID-19. About the study: The samples span acute and convalescent COVID-19 from the United States, Italy and Spain. PBMCs, B-cell-depleted T cells, or T cells provided the cDNA or gDNA that made up the material.

Study processing details: Cell counts per sample came from amplifying reference gene primers. Profiling relied on immunoSEQ multiplex PCR, and the TCRdb table lists in-frame clones only, not all of them. D and trimming come from the DNA, and the V and J calls and clone size come from that table. The sample records just under 150,000 clones, 87% being singletons. Germline loops: CDR1 SGHVS, CDR2 FQNEAQ. With 1 base removed from V and 9 bases from J, the gap between germline ends came to 12 bases. The CDR3 loop spans 13 amino acids. V and J are TRBV7-8 and TRBJ1-2; D is perhaps TRBD1 (6 bases). Sequencing input: peripheral blood. This receptor was taken from a woman aged 50 to 60 with acute or convalescent COVID-19. CDR3 coding DNA: TGTGCCAGCAGCTTAGACAGGGCCTACAGCTACACCTTC. It yields the protein CASSLDRAYSYTF.